This entry lists 24 T cell receptor beta chains sequenced from one sample in a study of PD-1 blockade in classical Hodgkin lymphoma (dated by TCRdb to the early 2020s). Library prep was done by the immunoSEQ multiplex PCR assay. TCRdb limited this immuneACCESS table to in-frame rearrangements with V and J called. A share of clones is missing; checked studies link under half to unresolved V genes, and the rest is unexplained. The table for this sample lists some 58,000 clones; 91% of them were counted only once. The ten largest make up 10% to 13% of the sample. Per the publication, the time point label means: cycle 4 day 1 (C4D1), after more than five weeks of nivolumab. Relapse after autologous stem cell transplantation had occurred in all trial patients, and cohorts A, B and C were distinguished by prior brentuximab vedotin exposure. Sample: peripheral blood mononuclear cells (PBMCs), taken before the fourth cycle of nivolumab. The receptors originated from a human donor with classical Hodgkin lymphoma.

This sequence joins TRBV2 and TRBJ1-5; D is unresolved. Germline V lookup: CDR1 SNHLY, CDR2 FYNNEI. V lost 1 base and J lost 0, with 10 bases in between. CDR3 size: 16 residues. The CDR3, as DNA: TGTGCCAGCAGTGAAGGGGAAATATATAGCAATCAGCCCCAGCATTTT. Its protein product is CASSEGEIYSNQPQHF. Full variable domain (missing parts from reference TRBV2 and TRBJ1-5): EPEVTQTPSHQVTQMGQEVILRCVPISNHLYFYWYRQILGQKVEFLVSFYNNEISEKSEIFDDQFSVERPDGSNFTLKIRSTKLEDSAMYFCASSEGEIYSNQPQHFGDGTRLSIL.

The chain couples TRBV5-1 to TRBJ1-1; 9 positions match TRBD1. The trim removed 0 bases at V and 4 bases at J, leaving 4 bases unmatched. The CDR3 is 15 amino acids. Germline V gene sequence: CDR1 SGHRS, CDR2 YFSETQ. The CDR3 DNA reads as TGCGCCAGCAGCTTGGGGGACAGGGTCGGCACTGAAGCTTTCTTT. Encoded protein: CASSLGDRVGTEAFF.

The rearrangement joins TRBV6-5 to TRBJ1-3; D remains unclear. The germline V and J ends were trimmed by 4 bases and 2 bases, with 9 bases remaining between them. Germline CDR1 and CDR2: MNHEY and SVGAGI. This CDR3 contains 14 residues. CDR3 bases: TGTGCCAGCAGTTCCAGCGCAACTGGAAACACCATATATTTT. This translates into CASSSSATGNTIYF.

This chain connects TRBV5-1 to TRBJ1-2; TRBD1 might be the D (5 bases). The germline V gene encodes CDR1 SGHRS and CDR2 YFSETQ. There are 13 residues in the CDR3. V was clipped by 4 bases and J by 3 bases, with 10 bases between them. CDR3 nucleotide sequence: TGCGCCAGCAGCCTCGACAGCGACTATGGCTACACCTTC. Its protein product is CASSLDSDYGYTF.

J is TRBJ1-3 and V is TRBV6-6, with 10 bases aligning to TRBD1. The CDR3 is 16 residues long. V was clipped by 7 bases and J by 5 bases; unmatched bases: 11. Germline CDR1 reads MNHNY; CDR2 reads SVGAGI (reference sequence). The CDR3, as DNA: TGTGCCAGCACCCTGGGGACAGGGGTGATTAGAAACACCATATATTTT. Translating gives CASTLGTGVIRNTIYF.

The chain has TRBV6-5 and TRBJ1-2; 7 bases map to TRBD1. The germline V gene has CDR1 MNHEY and CDR2 SVGAGI. The trim removed 6 bases at V and 3 bases at J, leaving 10 bases unmatched. There are 15 residues in the CDR3. In DNA, the CDR3 is TGTGCCAGCAGGGTTGACAGGGTACTATACTATGGCTACACCTTC. Translation gives CASRVDRVLYYGYTF.

The V call is TRBV7-8, the J call TRBJ2-7; 7 nucleotides match TRBD1. V lost 5 bases and J lost 3; bases outside the gene matches: 7. The germline V gene has CDR1 SGHVS and CDR2 FQNEAQ. The CDR3 is 14 amino acids. The CDR3 DNA reads TGTGCCAGCAGCACCCGGGACAGAATCTACGAGCAGTACTTC. It translates to CASSTRDRIYEQYF.

The table lists this clone with a count of one. The V and J genes are TRBV7-9 and TRBJ1-1, with D unclear. The CDR3 runs to 12 residues. V gave up 1 base and J gave up 3 bases, with 3 bases separating them. Germline assignment: CDR1 SEHNR and CDR2 FQNEAQ (reference sequence). CDR3 residues: CASSLGYTEAFF. The CDR3 DNA follows: TGTGCCAGCAGCTTAGGATACACTGAAGCTTTCTTT.

The J gene is TRBJ2-6, the V gene TRBV5-1; 7 nucleotides line up with TRBD1. This CDR3 is built from 16 residues. CDR1 SGHRS and CDR2 YFSETQ come from the germline V gene. The V gene end was trimmed by 2 bases and the J gene end by 3 bases; junction bases not matched to a gene: 5. The CDR3 sequence: CASSLKTGFGANVLTF. The CDR3 region has the DNA TGCGCCAGCAGCTTAAAGACAGGGTTTGGGGCCAACGTCCTGACTTTC.

The chain is built from TRBV7-9 and TRBJ1-5, with D hard to call. The germline gives CDR1 SEHNR, CDR2 FQNEAQ (reference sequence). Deletions cut 1 base from V and 6 bases from J, with 7 bases between. The CDR3 runs to 13 residues. The CDR3: CASSLEVSQPQHF. CDR3 DNA: TGTGCCAGCAGCTTAGAAGTCAGTCAGCCCCAGCATTTT.

This clone came up once. This chain uses TRBV5-1 with TRBJ2-7; 7 bases are a match to TRBD2. The V segment lost 4 bases and the J segment 7 bases; nucleotides outside the gene matches: 20. The CDR3 covers 17 residues. Germline V CDR1 and CDR2: SGHRS, YFSETQ. The CDR3 sequence is CASSVTYPDLRGREQYF. The CDR3 DNA sequence: TGCGCCAGCAGCGTCACTTACCCGGACCTGCGGGGGAGGGAGCAGTACTTC.

Here the CDR3 reads CASSYSGTGPNEQYF. DNA of the CDR3: TGTGCCAGCAGCTACTCCGGGACAGGGCCCAACGAGCAGTACTTC. This sequence joins TRBV25-1 and TRBJ2-7, with TRBD1 matching over 9 bases. Trimming took 6 bases from V and 5 from J; bases not matched to a gene: 11. Germline values: CDR1 MGHDK, CDR2 SYGVNS. The CDR3 is 15 residues long.

The rearrangement joins TRBV7-9 to TRBJ1-1; D call uncertain. Trimming cost V 5 bases and J 3 bases, with 10 bases left between them. The length of the CDR3 is 13 residues. Germline values: CDR1 SEHNR, CDR2 FQNEAQ (reference sequence). This chain's CDR3 is CASSPPSHTEAFF. The CDR3 bases are TGTGCCAGCAGCCCCCCTTCACACACTGAAGCTTTCTTT. Based on the CDR3 plus reference TRBV7-9 and TRBJ1-1, the full variable domain is DTGVSQNPRHKITKRGQNVTFRCDPISEHNRLYWYRQTLGQGPEFLTYFQNEAQLEKSRLLSDRFSAERPKGSFSTLEIQRTEQGDSAMYLCASSPPSHTEAFFGQGTRLTVV.

This clone was found once. The rearrangement links TRBV10-3 to TRBJ2-5; D might be TRBD1 (5 bases). Per the germline V gene, CDR1 is ENHRY and CDR2 is SYGVKD. Trimming cost V 9 bases and J 5 bases, with 13 bases left between them. This CDR3 has 12 residues. The DNA for the CDR3 is TGTGCCATAAAGGGGCCTGGGGAGACCCAGTACTTC. Protein sequence: CAIKGPGETQYF.

V usage is TRBV27 and J usage is TRBJ2-1, with 8 bases identical to TRBD2. This CDR3 comprises 13 residues. V lost 1 base, J lost 13 bases, and 6 bases stayed unmatched. Germline V gives CDR1 MNHEY, CDR2 SMNVEV (reference sequence). The CDR3 loop reads CASSLLLTSVQFF. As DNA, the CDR3 is TGTGCCAGCAGTTTATTGTTGACTAGCGTCCAGTTCTTC.

The DNA of the CDR3 is TGTGCCAGCAGCTTGATCTCTCAGGGCTCAGATACGCAGTATTTT. Translated, it gives CASSLISQGSDTQYF. This sequence joins TRBV5-6 and TRBJ2-3; D might be TRBD1 (5 bases). The CDR3 loop spans 15 amino acids. V lost 1 base to trimming and J lost 4 bases, with 13 bases between them. The V gene's germline CDR1 is SGHDT and CDR2 YYEEEE.

This chain links TRBV28 with TRBJ1-5; no clear D gene. The V end lost 5 bases, the J end lost 7 bases, and 9 bases lay between the germline ends. The CDR3 has 12 residues. CDR1 is MDHEN, CDR2 SYDVKM, per germline. The CDR3 region is CASSRPGQPQHF. CDR3 DNA: TGTGCCAGCAGTCGACCCGGACAGCCCCAGCATTTT.

Worth noting for this clone: At one end the junction does not follow the germline gene, possibly because of a read error. The rearrangement links TRBV9 to TRBJ2-1; the D gene is possibly TRBD2 (6 bases). Germline assignment: CDR1 SGDLS and CDR2 YYNGEE. CDR3 length: 15 amino acids. The CDR3 DNA follows: TGTGCCAGCAGCAGACACCGGGACTCCTCCAATGAGCAGTTCTTC. Its translation is CASSRHRDSSNEQFF.

The genes are TRBV2 and TRBJ2-5, with 12 bases aligning to TRBD2. The CDR3 has 14 amino acids. V was clipped by 8 bases and J by 4 bases; unmatched bases: 5. Per germline, CDR1 SNHLY and CDR2 FYNNEI. CDR3 coding DNA: TGTGCCAGCCGTCCGACTAGCGGGGGAGAGACCCAGTACTTC. Translated: CASRPTSGGETQYF.

Written as DNA, the CDR3 is TGTGCCAGCAGCTTAAGTGGCGGGGGCGCAGATACGCAGTATTTT. Residues: CASSLSGGGADTQYF. The chain recombines TRBV7-3 with TRBJ2-3; TRBD2 might be the D (7 bases). The V end was cut by 1 base, the J end by 4 bases, with 12 bases between. This CDR3 is built from 15 residues. Germline values: CDR1 SGHTA, CDR2 FQGTGA.

The chain joins TRBV7-8 to TRBJ2-5; 9 bases map to TRBD2. This CDR3 has 17 residues. Unmatched junction bases numbered 6, after V lost 1 base and J lost 0 bases. The germline V gene encodes CDR1 SGHVS and CDR2 FQNEAQ. CDR3 DNA sequence: TGTGCCAGCAGCTTAGACCATGCGGGGGGGTACCAAGAGACCCAGTACTTC. Encoded protein: CASSLDHAGGYQETQYF.

The rearrangement uses TRBV7-9 and TRBJ2-3; D unclear. This CDR3 region has 15 residues. CDR1 SEHNR and CDR2 FQNEAQ come from the germline V gene (reference sequence). Deletions cut 1 base from V and 2 bases from J, with 10 bases between. CDR3 in amino acids: CASSLVASFTDTQYF. The CDR3 coding sequence is TGTGCCAGCAGCTTAGTGGCTAGTTTCACAGATACGCAGTATTTT.

V gene TRBV7-8 combines with J gene TRBJ2-4, with D tentatively TRBD1 (6 bases). Trimming cost V 3 bases and J 8 bases, with 11 bases left between them. CDR3 length: 13 residues. Germline CDR1 and CDR2: SGHVS and FQNEAQ. The CDR3 spells CASSLDRTHIQYF. For the CDR3, the DNA is TGTGCCAGCAGCTTGGACAGAACCCACATTCAGTACTTC.

The chain joins TRBV4-1 to TRBJ1-1, with D unresolved. The CDR3 runs 14 residues. Germline V lookup: CDR1 MGHRA, CDR2 YSYEKL. Trimming took off 0 bases at V and 5 bases at J, with 10 bases between the two ends. CDR3 sequence reads: CASSQEGVRTEAFF. The DNA of the CDR3 is TGCGCCAGCAGCCAAGAGGGCGTGAGAACTGAAGCTTTCTTT.